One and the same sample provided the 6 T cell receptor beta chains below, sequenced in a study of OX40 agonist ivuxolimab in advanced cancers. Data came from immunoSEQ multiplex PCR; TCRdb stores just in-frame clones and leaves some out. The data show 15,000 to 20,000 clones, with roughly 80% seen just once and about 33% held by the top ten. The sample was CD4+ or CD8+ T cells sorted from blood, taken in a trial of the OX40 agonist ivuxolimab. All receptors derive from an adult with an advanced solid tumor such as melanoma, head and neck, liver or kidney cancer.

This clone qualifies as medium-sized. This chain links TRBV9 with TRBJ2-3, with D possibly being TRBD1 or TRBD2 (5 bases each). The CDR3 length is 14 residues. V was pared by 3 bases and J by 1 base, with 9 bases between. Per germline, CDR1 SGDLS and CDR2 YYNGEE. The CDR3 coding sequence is TGTGCCAGCAGCGCCCAGGGACGCACAGATACGCAGTATTTT. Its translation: CASSAQGRTDTQYF.

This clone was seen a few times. The DNA for the CDR3 is TGTGCCAGCAGTCCGGACAGGGTAAATGAGCAGTTCTTC. Protein product: CASSPDRVNEQFF. The chain uses TRBV13 and TRBJ2-1, with 8 bases matching TRBD1. CDR3 length equals 13 residues. The junction had 5 bases not matched to a gene; V was cut back by 6 bases and J by 7 bases. From germline, CDR1 is PRHDT and CDR2 FYEKMQ (reference sequence).

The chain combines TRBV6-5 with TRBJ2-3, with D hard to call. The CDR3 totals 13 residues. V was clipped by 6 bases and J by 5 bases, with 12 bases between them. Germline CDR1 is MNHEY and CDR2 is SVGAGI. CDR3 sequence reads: CASRSTWVDTQYF. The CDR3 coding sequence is TGTGCCAGCAGATCCACGTGGGTAGATACGCAGTATTTT.

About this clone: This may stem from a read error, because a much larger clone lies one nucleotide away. CDR3 protein: CASSPGTGGYGYTF. CDR3 nucleotide sequence: TGCGCCAGCAGCCCGGGGACAGGAGGCTATGGCTACACCTTC. The V call is TRBV4-1, the J call TRBJ1-2, with 8 positions matching TRBD1. Germline CDR1 MGHRA, CDR2 YSYEKL. The CDR3 loop spans 14 amino acids. V lost 4 bases to trimming and J lost 4 bases; unmatched junction nucleotides: 5.

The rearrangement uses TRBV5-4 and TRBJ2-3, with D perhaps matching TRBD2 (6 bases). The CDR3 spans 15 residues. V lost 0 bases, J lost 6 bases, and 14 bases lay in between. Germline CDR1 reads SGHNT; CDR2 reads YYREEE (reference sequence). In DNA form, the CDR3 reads TGTGCCAGCAGCTTGGTCCTTGGCGGGATGGATACGCAGTATTTT. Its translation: CASSLVLGGMDTQYF.

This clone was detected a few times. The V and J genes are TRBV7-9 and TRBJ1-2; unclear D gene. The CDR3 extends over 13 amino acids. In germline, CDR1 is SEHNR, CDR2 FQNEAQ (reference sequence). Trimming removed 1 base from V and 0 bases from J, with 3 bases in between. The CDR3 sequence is CASSLGANYGYTF. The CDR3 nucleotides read TGTGCCAGCAGCTTAGGAGCTAACTATGGCTACACCTTC.